Each of the 20 T cell receptor beta chains below was sequenced from the same sample in a study of shared clonotypes between healthy human individuals. Clones were sequenced by immunoSEQ multiplex PCR, and TCRdb holds only the in-frame ones, with some missing. Of 1,400,000 or so clones detected, 98% appear once; the ten largest clones hold 0.3% to 0.45%. Sequencing was done on a sample of naive CD4+ T cells sorted from blood. Subset: CD45RA+ positively selected. These TCRs come from a young man in good health.

The J gene is TRBJ2-7, the V gene TRBV5-1; D not resolved. With 5 bases removed from V and 5 bases from J, the gap between germline ends came to 20 bases. Germline CDR1 and CDR2: SGHRS and YFSETQ. CDR3 size: 15 residues. For the CDR3, the DNA is TGCGCCAGCAGTCCCACCGCGGACCCAATCCACGAGCAGTACTTC. It is translated as CASSPTADPIHEQYF.

This clone was seen once. The chain is built from TRBV28 and TRBJ1-5; D is unresolved. The germline V gene has CDR1 MDHEN and CDR2 SYDVKM. CDR3 length: 13 residues. Trimming stripped 3 bases from V and 8 bases from J, with 11 bases between. The CDR3 DNA reads TGTGCCAGCAGTTTCCAAACGGCGGAGCCCCAGCATTTT. It specifies CASSFQTAEPQHF.

The rearrangement uses TRBV6-5 and TRBJ2-7; TRBD2 matches 8 bases. In germline, CDR1 is MNHEY, CDR2 SVGAGI. The CDR3 has 14 amino acids. With 6 bases clipped from V and 3 bases from J, the junction kept 7 bases outside the gene matches. CDR3 amino acids: CASRRSGTSYEQYF. In DNA form, the CDR3 reads TGTGCCAGCAGGCGATCCGGGACTAGCTACGAGCAGTACTTC.

The chain combines TRBV5-6 with TRBJ2-7, with 14 bases that match TRBD2. The V gene end was trimmed by 4 bases and the J gene end by 7 bases; junction bases not matched to a gene: 7. CDR1 SGHDT and CDR2 YYEEEE come from the germline V gene. The CDR3 contains 15 residues. In DNA, the CDR3 is TGTGCCAGCAGCAACGACGGGACTAGCGGGGGAGAGCAGTACTTC. This sequence encodes CASSNDGTSGGEQYF. Full variable domain (rest looked up from reference TRBV5-6 and TRBJ2-7): DAGVTQSPTHLIKTRGQQVTLRCSPKSGHDTVSWYQQALGQGPQFIFQYYEEEERQRGNFPDRFSGHQFPNYSSELNVNALLLGDSALYLCASSNDGTSGGEQYFGPGTRLTVT.

The chain joins TRBV6-5 to TRBJ2-5, with TRBD2 matching over 9 bases. CDR1 and CDR2 from the germline V gene are MNHEY and SVGAGI. J was trimmed by 2 bases and V by 5 bases; bases with no gene match: 3. CDR3 length equals 14 residues. Here the CDR3 reads CASSHLAGQETQYF. DNA for the CDR3: TGTGCCAGCAGTCATCTAGCGGGACAAGAGACCCAGTACTTC.

The chain couples TRBV7-3 to TRBJ2-5; 9 positions match TRBD1. Germline V gene lookup returns CDR1 SGHTA and CDR2 FQGTGA. J was trimmed by 7 bases and V by 1 base; bases with no gene match: 10. There are 16 residues in the CDR3. This CDR3 is CASSLNGFRQGGTQYF. The CDR3, as DNA: TGTGCCAGCAGCTTAAATGGATTCAGACAGGGGGGGACCCAGTACTTC.

This chain links TRBV6-5 with TRBJ2-5; possibly TRBD1 for D (6 bases). Between the trimmed V and J ends, which lost 6 bases and 5 bases, there was a span of 19 bases. The germline V gene encodes CDR1 MNHEY and CDR2 SVGAGI. The CDR3 has 15 amino acids. The CDR3 nucleotides read TGTGCCAGCAGGCAACGGCACAGGGTGTACGAGACCCAGTACTTC. Residues: CASRQRHRVYETQYF.

This clone was recorded many times. The chain joins TRBV2 to TRBJ2-7; no clear D. The CDR3 is 11 residues long. V was shortened by 2 bases and J by 9 bases, with 8 bases between the two germline ends. Germline CDR1 reads SNHLY; CDR2 reads FYNNEI. The CDR3 region has the DNA TGTGCCAGCAGTGAACGGCCGGTGCAGTACTTC. This gives the protein CASSERPVQYF.

The J gene is TRBJ2-5, the V gene TRBV9; D is perhaps TRBD1 or TRBD2 (5 bases each). CDR1 SGDLS and CDR2 YYNGEE come from the germline V gene. V was cut by 4 bases and J by 4 bases, with 14 bases left in between. The CDR3 has 14 residues. CDR3 sequence: CASSPSPRAETQYF. The CDR3 nucleotides are TGTGCCAGCAGCCCTAGCCCCAGGGCAGAGACCCAGTACTTC.

The chain has TRBV5-1 and TRBJ1-2; no definite D call. The CDR3 has 14 amino acids. V dropped 1 base and J dropped 3 bases, with 10 bases sitting between them. Germline-derived CDR1 and CDR2 are SGHRS and YFSETQ. The CDR3 DNA follows: TGCGCCAGCAGCTTGAAACGGCTCGACTATGGCTACACCTTC. Its protein is CASSLKRLDYGYTF.

The chain carries TRBV9 and TRBJ2-6, with a possible D match to TRBD2 (5 bases). There are 16 residues in the CDR3. Germline V gene sequence: CDR1 SGDLS, CDR2 YYNGEE. Trimming removed 0 bases at V and 4 bases at J, with 11 bases between. This CDR3 is CASSVGVGIGANVLTF. CDR3 bases: TGTGCCAGCAGCGTAGGGGTCGGGATCGGGGCCAACGTCCTGACTTTC.

V gene TRBV5-1 combines with J gene TRBJ2-5; D might be TRBD1 (6 bases). This CDR3 region has 15 residues. V was clipped by 4 bases and J by 5 bases, with 18 bases between them. Germline V gene sequence: CDR1 SGHRS, CDR2 YFSETQ. CDR3 residues: CASSPFAQGGETQYF. CDR3 nucleotide sequence: TGCGCCAGCAGCCCATTCGCACAGGGTGGGGAGACCCAGTACTTC.

The V gene is TRBV29-1, the J gene TRBJ1-1; D may be TRBD1 (5 bases). Deletions cut 4 bases from V and 0 bases from J, with 9 bases between. Germline V CDR1 and CDR2: SQVTM, ANQGSEA. The CDR3 has 13 residues. As DNA, the CDR3 is TGCAGCGTTGGAGGGGTTTTGAACACTGAAGCTTTCTTT. Its translation: CSVGGVLNTEAFF.

The J gene is TRBJ1-1, the V gene TRBV7-9; tentative D call: TRBD1 (5 bases). V lost 5 bases and J lost 0, with 16 bases in between. This CDR3 is 16 amino acids long. Germline V gene sequence: CDR1 SEHNR, CDR2 FQNEAQ (reference sequence). CDR3 sequence reads: CASSRRQLSLNTEAFF. CDR3 DNA sequence: TGTGCCAGCAGCCGTCGACAGCTCTCCCTGAACACTGAAGCTTTCTTT.

The gene calls are TRBV5-6 and TRBJ2-1; TRBD2 matches at 7 bases. Germline loops: CDR1 SGHDT, CDR2 YYEEEE. The CDR3 extends over 15 amino acids. The trim removed 4 bases at V and 5 bases at J, leaving 9 bases unmatched. The CDR3 nucleotides read TGTGCCAGCAGCCGCGCGGGACTACCAAACAATGAGCAGTTCTTC. Its translation: CASSRAGLPNNEQFF.

The V gene is TRBV6-5, the J gene TRBJ2-2, with a weak D call TRBD1 (6 bases). CDR3 length: 12 residues. Per the germline V gene, CDR1 is MNHEY and CDR2 is SVGAGI. Trimming stripped 6 bases from V and 6 bases from J, with 8 bases between. The CDR3 protein is CASRGQAGELFF. As DNA, the CDR3 is TGTGCCAGCAGGGGACAAGCCGGGGAGCTGTTTTTT.

The chain joins TRBV5-4 to TRBJ2-7; 9 bases align to TRBD1. The CDR3 covers 15 residues. J gave up 2 bases and V 4 bases, and 7 bases lay outside the gene matches. Germline V gives CDR1 SGHNT, CDR2 YYREEE (reference sequence). CDR3 region: CASSHPGQGPYEQYF. CDR3 nucleotide sequence: TGTGCCAGCAGCCACCCGGGACAGGGCCCCTACGAGCAGTACTTC. Combining the CDR3 with reference TRBV5-4 and TRBJ2-7 gives the whole variable domain ETGVTQSPTHLIKTRGQQVTLRCSSQSGHNTVSWYQQALGQGPQFIFQYYREEENGRGNFPPRFSGLQFPNYSSELNVNALELDDSALYLCASSHPGQGPYEQYFGPGTRLTVT.

The rearrangement joins TRBV6-1 to TRBJ2-1; 8 bases fit TRBD2. Trimming removed 0 bases from V and 2 bases from J; junction bases left unmatched: 3. CDR1 MNHNS and CDR2 SASEGT come from the germline V gene. This CDR3 comprises 16 residues. CDR3 in amino acids: CASSEAVAGPYNEQFF. For the CDR3, the DNA is TGTGCCAGCAGTGAAGCGGTAGCGGGACCCTACAATGAGCAGTTCTTC.

J is TRBJ2-3 and V is TRBV10-1; 9 bases line up with TRBD1. The V gene's germline CDR1 is WNHNN and CDR2 SYGVQD (reference sequence). The CDR3 has 15 residues. The ends lost 6 bases at V and 10 bases at J; junction bases unmatched: 14. The CDR3 DNA reads as TGCGCCAGCAGCGGAGGACAGGGGCCCAGTGAAGCGCAGTATTTT. This codes for CASSGGQGPSEAQYF.

The chain links TRBV5-4 to TRBJ2-1; 10 nucleotides align to TRBD2. Germline V CDR1 and CDR2: SGHNT, YYREEE (reference sequence). V trimming: 2 bases; J trimming: 5 bases; junction bases outside the gene matches: 16. This CDR3 comprises 19 residues. The CDR3 bases are TGTGCCAGCAGCTTTGGCAGTATCACTACTAGCGGGGATAACAATGAGCAGTTCTTC. Translating gives CASSFGSITTSGDNNEQFF.